The clone carrying this T cell receptor (beta chain) was counted a few times. V lost 6 bases, J lost 2 bases, and 13 bases stayed unmatched. CDR1 MDHEN and CDR2 SYDVKM come from the germline V gene. This CDR3 comprises 17 residues. Time point reported: newly diagnosed GD, antithyroid drugs for less than 3 months. The TCR library was prepared using RNA isolated from PBMCs. TCR beta libraries were built with iRepertoire HTBI primers and Arm-PCR of CDR3 regions. A single record per CDR3 protein comes from TCRdb applying MiXCR to the multiplex PCR reads. This table has 400,000 to 550,000 distinct CDR3 sequences, about 15% appearing once. This record belongs to a study of regulatory T cells in long-lasting Graves disease. A further study also used this sample, focusing on T cells in Graves' hyperthyroidism and ophthalmopathy.

Sequenced material: peripheral blood mononuclear cells (PBMCs), taken at new diagnosis, from a patient treated with antithyroid drugs. The clonotype was recovered from a woman younger than 30 with Graves disease. The genes are TRBV28 and TRBJ2-4, with 7 bases lining up with TRBD1. The CDR3 protein is CASRIDREPSTKNIQYF. CDR3 coding DNA: TGTGCCAGCAGAATAGACAGGGAACCTTCTACCAAAAACATTCAGTACTTC.